The 30 T cell receptor beta chains below all came from one sample that was sequenced in a study of T cell changes during pregnancy in multiple sclerosis. Produced via immunoSEQ multiplex PCR; TCRdb's table is partial and in-frame only. The sample yields about 60,000 clones, roughly 92% seen once. Specimen: peripheral blood, collected in the first trimester of pregnancy. These receptors were taken from a female donor with multiple sclerosis, enrolled in a pregnancy study.

The genes are TRBV27 and TRBJ1-2, with 7 bases lining up with TRBD1. Germline-derived CDR1 and CDR2 are MNHEY and SMNVEV (reference sequence). The CDR3 loop spans 16 amino acids. V was clipped by 6 bases and J by 4 bases; unmatched bases: 14. CDR3 protein: CASSSGWDSTTYGYTF. The CDR3 DNA reads as TGTGCCAGCAGCTCGGGTTGGGACAGCACCACCTATGGCTACACCTTC.

The chain recombines TRBV7-2 with TRBJ1-5; D gene uncertain. The V end lost 1 base, the J end lost 5 bases, and 6 bases lay between the germline ends. CDR3 length: 13 residues. Germline values: CDR1 SGHTA, CDR2 FQGNSA. The CDR3 DNA follows: TGTGCCAGCAGCTTAGACAGATATCAGCCCCAGCATTTT. Translated: CASSLDRYQPQHF.

The rearrangement uses TRBV7-9 and TRBJ1-2; the match to TRBD1 covers 8 bases. The V and J ends lost 1 base and 5 bases, in that order; junction bases with no gene match: 6. Germline V lookup: CDR1 SEHNR, CDR2 FQNEAQ (reference sequence). The CDR3 extends over 15 amino acids. The chain's CDR3 is CASSLGQGIIYGYTF. For the CDR3, the DNA is TGTGCCAGCAGCTTAGGACAGGGGATAATTTATGGCTACACCTTC.

The J gene is TRBJ1-2, the V gene TRBV2; 7 nucleotides line up with TRBD1. With V trimmed by 6 bases and J by 1 base, 8 bases remained unmatched. From germline, CDR1 is SNHLY and CDR2 FYNNEI. The CDR3 consists of 15 residues. CDR3 nucleotide sequence: TGTGCCAGCAGCCTAGGGACAGCGATTAACTATGGCTACACCTTC. Translating it yields CASSLGTAINYGYTF.

This rearrangement joins TRBV7-2 to TRBJ1-4; D gene unclear. The CDR3 has 15 amino acids. Trimming removed 2 bases from V and 4 bases from J, with 11 bases in between. CDR1 and CDR2 from the germline V gene are SGHTA and FQGNSA. The CDR3 DNA follows: TGTGCCAGCAGCTTAAGTGCCAGGCGTAATGAAAAACTGTTTTTT. It specifies CASSLSARRNEKLFF.

The chain recombines TRBV9 with TRBJ1-2; 9 nucleotides align to TRBD1. Germline CDR1 SGDLS, CDR2 YYNGEE. Trimming took 3 bases from V and 6 from J; bases not matched to a gene: 9. The CDR3 covers 15 residues. The CDR3 is CASSATGTGSDGYTF. DNA for the CDR3: TGTGCCAGCAGCGCGACAGGGACAGGGTCTGATGGCTACACCTTC.

V is TRBV7-2 and J is TRBJ1-6, with a tentative D call TRBD1 (6 bases). Germline V lookup: CDR1 SGHTA, CDR2 FQGNSA. Trimming took 3 bases from V and 8 from J, leaving 14 bases between them. There are 15 residues in the CDR3. This chain's CDR3 is CASSLWQGYDSPLHF. The CDR3 DNA reads as TGTGCCAGCAGCTTGTGGCAGGGGTACGATTCACCCCTCCACTTT.

This clone was observed a single time. The CDR3 protein is CASGDFLNTGELFF. As DNA, the CDR3 is TGTGCTAGTGGGGACTTCTTGAACACCGGGGAGCTGTTTTTT. V usage is TRBV12-5 and J usage is TRBJ2-2; possibly TRBD2 for D (5 bases). This CDR3 is built from 14 residues. V was cut by 6 bases and J by 1 base, with 9 bases left in between. CDR1 and CDR2 (germline): LGHNT, FRNRAP.

The V call is TRBV18, the J call TRBJ2-6, with a weak D call TRBD1 (6 bases). V shed 4 bases and J shed 4 bases, with 8 bases lying between them. This CDR3 is 14 amino acids long. CDR1 is KGHSH and CDR2 is LQKENI in the germline V gene. CDR3 bases: TGTGCCAGCTCACAGGGGACAGGGGCCAACGTCCTGACTTTC. Translated: CASSQGTGANVLTF.

This clone was observed once. The chain links TRBV7-9 to TRBJ2-7; TRBD2 might be the D (6 bases). The V and J ends lost 2 bases and 0 bases respectively, with 11 bases between them. Germline V lookup: CDR1 SEHNR, CDR2 FQNEAQ (reference sequence). There are 15 residues in the CDR3. As DNA, the CDR3 is TGTGCCAGCAGCTTACGTCGGGAGAGCTCCTACGAGCAGTACTTC. Amino acids: CASSLRRESSYEQYF.

The V and J genes are TRBV10-2 and TRBJ1-1; D is unclear. The V and J ends lost 7 bases and 0 bases respectively, with 6 bases between them. The CDR3 covers 12 residues. Germline V gives CDR1 WSHSY, CDR2 SAAADI. CDR3 sequence (DNA): TGCGCCAGCACCTCTATGAACACTGAAGCTTTCTTT. Translated: CASTSMNTEAFF.

The chain links TRBV7-2 to TRBJ1-1; D not resolved. V was pared by 4 bases and J by 0 bases, with 9 bases between. Germline V gene sequence: CDR1 SGHTA, CDR2 FQGNSA. The CDR3 extends over 14 amino acids. CDR3 DNA: TGTGCCAGCAGCTCCCACTCGGTGAACACTGAAGCTTTCTTT. Translation gives CASSSHSVNTEAFF. The full variable domain, rest sourced from reference TRBV7-2 and TRBJ1-1, is GAGVSQSPSNKVTEKGKDVELRCDPISGHTALYWYRQSLGQGLEFLIYFQGNSAPDKSGLPSDRFSAERTGGSVSTLTIQRTQQEDSAVYLCASSSHSVNTEAFFGQGTRLTVV.

J is TRBJ1-1 and V is TRBV7-9; D may be TRBD1 (5 bases). The CDR3 consists of 16 residues. V was shortened by 0 bases and J by 5 bases, with 16 bases between the two germline ends. Germline V gene sequence: CDR1 SEHNR, CDR2 FQNEAQ (reference sequence). Here the CDR3 reads CASSLAPGQGGTEAFF. CDR3 bases: TGTGCCAGCAGCTTAGCCCCAGGACAAGGTGGGACTGAAGCTTTCTTT.

This chain joins TRBV11-1 and TRBJ1-1, with 8 positions matching TRBD1. CDR1 is SGHAT and CDR2 is FQDESV in the germline V gene (reference sequence). With V trimmed by 0 bases and J by 1 base, 13 bases remained unmatched. The CDR3 consists of 19 residues. CDR3 in amino acids: CASSLASRQGPDANTEAFF. In nucleotides, the CDR3 is TGTGCCAGCAGCTTAGCTTCGAGACAGGGGCCCGACGCGAACACTGAAGCTTTCTTT.

The J gene is TRBJ1-1, the V gene TRBV6-5; 7 bases match TRBD1. The V and J ends lost 0 bases and 7 bases, in that order; junction bases with no gene match: 11. Germline CDR1 MNHEY, CDR2 SVGAGI. The CDR3 spans 16 residues. The CDR3 DNA reads TGTGCCAGCAGTTACTCGCAAGTGGGGACAGACCTTGAAGCTTTCTTT. This codes for CASSYSQVGTDLEAFF.

J is TRBJ2-1 and V is TRBV18, with 7 bases that match TRBD2. The CDR3 extends over 15 amino acids. CDR1 is KGHSH, CDR2 LQKENI, per germline. V shed 3 bases and J 10 bases; nucleotides not matched to a gene: 12. CDR3: CASSPGQGGTREQFF. CDR3 nucleotides: TGTGCCAGCTCACCGGGGCAGGGAGGGACCCGGGAGCAGTTCTTC.

About this clone itself: One end of the junction is discordant with germline, which a read error may explain. This sequence joins TRBV7-7 and TRBJ2-1; TRBD1 aligns across 7 bases. Germline V gene lookup returns CDR1 SSHAT and CDR2 FNYEAQ (reference sequence). This CDR3 contains 13 residues. This CDR3 reads CASSLVTGDEQFF. The CDR3, as DNA: TGTGCTAGCAGCTTAGTAACAGGGGATGAGCAGTTCTTC.

This clone was picked up a small number of times. The rearrangement joins TRBV19 to TRBJ2-4; D is possibly TRBD1 (5 bases). This CDR3 region has 15 residues. The germline gives CDR1 LNHDA, CDR2 SQIVND (reference sequence). V lost 5 bases to trimming and J lost 0 bases, with 11 bases between them. CDR3 loop: CASSWGRLAKNIQYF. CDR3 nucleotides: TGTGCCAGTAGTTGGGGCCGGTTAGCCAAAAACATTCAGTACTTC. The full variable domain, in which reference TRBV19 and TRBJ2-4 provide the parts outside the CDR3, is DGGITQSPKYLFRKEGQNVTLSCEQNLNHDAMYWYRQDPGQGLRLIYYSQIVNDFQKGDIAEGYSVSREKKESFPLTVTSAQKNPTAFYLCASSWGRLAKNIQYFGAGTRLSVL.

The V call is TRBV5-6, the J call TRBJ1-1; weak D call: TRBD1 (5 bases). V gave up 2 bases and J gave up 2 bases, with 22 bases separating them. Germline assignment: CDR1 SGHDT and CDR2 YYEEEE. The CDR3 has 18 amino acids. The CDR3 DNA reads TGTGCCAGCAGCTTAAGGATCTTCTCACCTGGACATAACACTGAAGCTTTCTTT. Protein: CASSLRIFSPGHNTEAFF. The full variable domain, its missing parts supplied by reference TRBV5-6 and TRBJ1-1, is DAGVTQSPTHLIKTRGQQVTLRCSPKSGHDTVSWYQQALGQGPQFIFQYYEEEERQRGNFPDRFSGHQFPNYSSELNVNALLLGDSALYLCASSLRIFSPGHNTEAFFGQGTRLTVV.

The chain has TRBV4-2 and TRBJ2-2; 12 positions agree with TRBD2. There are 20 residues in the CDR3. Germline values: CDR1 LGHNA, CDR2 YNFKEQ. The V and J ends lost 1 base and 3 bases, in that order; junction bases with no gene match: 12. The CDR3 DNA reads as TGTGCCAGCAGCCAAGGGCTAGCGGGGGGGCTAGGCGCTGACACCGGGGAGCTGTTTTTT. Translated: CASSQGLAGGLGADTGELFF.

This chain connects TRBV7-3 to TRBJ1-3; TRBD1 agrees at 8 bases. CDR3 length: 15 amino acids. In germline, CDR1 is SGHTA, CDR2 FQGTGA. The trim removed 3 bases at V and 4 bases at J, leaving 5 bases unmatched. CDR3 DNA: TGTGCCAGCAGCTTCCGGACAGGGCGAGGAAACACCATATATTTT. Amino acid sequence: CASSFRTGRGNTIYF. Supplemented by reference TRBV7-3 and TRBJ1-3, the full variable domain reads GAGVSQTPSNKVTEKGKYVELRCDPISGHTALYWYRQSLGQGPEFLIYFQGTGAADDSGLPNDRFFAVRPEGSVSTLKIQRTERGDSAVYLCASSFRTGRGNTIYFGEGSWLTVV.

The chain couples TRBV14 to TRBJ1-2; D may be TRBD1 (6 bases). Between the trimmed V and J ends, which lost 4 bases and 8 bases, there was a span of 11 bases. From germline, CDR1 is SGHDN and CDR2 FVKESK. The CDR3 has 12 residues. The CDR3 region has the DNA TGTGCCAGCAGCCCAGGGACAAAAGGCTACACCTTC. Translation gives CASSPGTKGYTF.

The V and J genes are TRBV19 and TRBJ2-2, with D unclear. The CDR3 has 13 residues. The V gene lost 6 bases and the J gene lost 5 bases, with 10 bases spanning the gap. The germline V gene has CDR1 LNHDA and CDR2 SQIVND (reference sequence). The DNA for the CDR3 is TGTGCCAGTAGGCTGGGCAGTACCGGGGAGCTGTTTTTT. The encoded protein is CASRLGSTGELFF. The complete variable domain, with remaining parts taken from reference TRBV19 and TRBJ2-2, reads DGGITQSPKYLFRKEGQNVTLSCEQNLNHDAMYWYRQDPGQGLRLIYYSQIVNDFQKGDIAEGYSVSREKKESFPLTVTSAQKNPTAFYLCASRLGSTGELFFGEGSRLTVL.

This chain links TRBV9 with TRBJ2-5; possibly TRBD1 for D (6 bases). The CDR3 spans 16 residues. The V end was cut by 0 bases, the J end by 4 bases, with 16 bases between. Germline-derived CDR1 and CDR2 are SGDLS and YYNGEE. For the CDR3, the DNA is TGTGCCAGCAGCGTAGCTTCAGGGGTGTTCCCAGAGACCCAGTACTTC. Amino acids: CASSVASGVFPETQYF.

The chain is built from TRBV12-5 and TRBJ2-7; weak D call: TRBD1 (5 bases). CDR3 length equals 15 residues. The V gene's germline CDR1 is LGHNT and CDR2 FRNRAP. Trimming took off 1 base at V and 0 bases at J, with 10 bases between the two ends. The DNA for the CDR3 is TGTGCTAGTGGTTTGGCCTCGACAGTCTCCTACGAGCAGTACTTC. Translated, it gives CASGLASTVSYEQYF. Full variable domain (outside the CDR3, taken from reference TRBV12-5 and TRBJ2-7): DARVTQTPRHKVTEMGQEVTMRCQPILGHNTVFWYRQTMMQGLELLAYFRNRAPLDDSGMPKDRFSAEMPDATLATLKIQPSEPRDSAVYFCASGLASTVSYEQYFGPGTRLTVT.

The chain recombines TRBV10-3 with TRBJ1-2, with D maybe TRBD1 (5 bases). The germline gives CDR1 ENHRY, CDR2 SYGVKD. The CDR3 runs 12 residues. Trimming cost V 3 bases and J 8 bases, with 10 bases left between them. The CDR3 region is CAISDDSWGYTF. The CDR3 nucleotides are TGTGCCATCAGTGACGACAGCTGGGGCTACACCTTC.

The chain links TRBV9 to TRBJ1-1; a weak D match, TRBD1 (5 bases). Germline V CDR1 and CDR2: SGDLS, YYNGEE. Trimming removed 4 bases from V and 4 bases from J, with 14 bases in between. This CDR3 contains 14 residues. Written as DNA, the CDR3 is TGTGCCAGCAGCCCTTGGGGGGGGGTCACTGAAGCTTTCTTT. Its translation: CASSPWGGVTEAFF.

This sequence joins TRBV20-1 and TRBJ1-2; D remains unclear. The germline V gene has CDR1 DFQATT and CDR2 SNEGSKA (reference sequence). Trimming left V 7 bases short and J 8 bases short, with 14 bases between. The CDR3 is made up of 11 amino acids. This CDR3 is CSGEGVRGYTF. As DNA, the CDR3 is TGCAGTGGGGAGGGAGTTAGGGGCTACACCTTC.

V and J are TRBV19 and TRBJ1-3, with D possibly TRBD1 on 5 matching bases. V lost 2 bases and J lost 0, with 11 bases in between. CDR1 is LNHDA and CDR2 is SQIVND in the germline V gene (reference sequence). This CDR3 region has 16 residues. CDR3 in amino acids: CASSILTASSGNTIYF. CDR3 bases: TGTGCCAGTAGTATATTGACAGCGAGCTCTGGAAACACCATATATTTT.

This rearrangement joins TRBV5-6 to TRBJ1-1; 9 nucleotides align to TRBD1. Germline trimming cut 4 bases from V and 0 bases from J; bases unmatched to any gene: 7. CDR3 size: 16 residues. The germline gives CDR1 SGHDT, CDR2 YYEEEE. The CDR3 sequence: CASSPGTGFMNTEAFF. CDR3 nucleotides: TGTGCCAGCAGCCCCGGGACAGGGTTTATGAACACTGAAGCTTTCTTT.